The T cell receptor (beta chain) described here comes from a study of blood T cell repertoires in COVID-19. Looking at the study overall: Spain, Italy and the United States supplied samples that represented acute and convalescent COVID-19. Sources were T cells, B-cell-depleted T cells, or PBMCs; the material itself was cDNA or gDNA.

V lost 5 bases, J lost 7 bases, and 9 bases lay in between. CDR3 length: 13 amino acids. Germline V gene lookup returns CDR1 LNHDA and CDR2 SQIVND (reference sequence). This clone has at least ten counts. Per the study methods: Estimation of nucleated cell counts relied on the amplification of reference gene primers. Produced via immunoSEQ multiplex PCR; TCRdb's table is partial and in-frame only. That table is the source of V, J and clone size, and D and trimming were worked out from the DNA. Of roughly 190,000 clones detected, roughly 85% appear once; the ten largest clones hold approximately 8%. The sample comprised peripheral blood. This rearrangement joins TRBV19 to TRBJ1-6; unclear D gene. This receptor was obtained from a woman between 55 and 75 years old with acute or convalescent COVID-19. The CDR3 bases are TGTGCCAGTAGTGGATCGGGGAATTCACCCCTCCACTTT. Protein sequence: CASSGSGNSPLHF.